This T cell receptor (beta chain) is from a study of cytomegalovirus exposure and HLA in healthy donors (dated by TCRdb to 2017 to 2019). Study-wide context: According to an earlier analysis of around 600 of the donors, 150 million to 200 million T cells yielded 90 million to 130 million unique TCR beta sequences and about 280 Gb of sequence data. About 330 gigabases of sequencing data and 91 million or so unique TCR sequences made up an early release that covered fewer than 650 HLA-typed donors. Of the 300 to 450 genotyped donors, approximately 80% fell in the genetic ancestry cluster associated with self-reported Caucasian donors. The study aimed to test whether signatures of past pathogen exposure could be identified by cataloging public T cell receptors. Using immunosequencing, the study profiled T cell repertoires from 666 subjects and related those repertoires to cytomegalovirus serostatus. A separate validation cohort of more than 100 different subjects was used in addition to the approximately 670-subject first cohort. To predict cytomegalovirus infection status, the study combined high-throughput TCR immunosequencing, statistical association of individual TCRs with disease status, and machine learning. A later analysis re-analyzed previously published TCR beta repertoires from roughly 630 donors and added high-resolution HLA genotyping to study TCR occurrence patterns. Rather than using new phenotypic data, the later analysis identified candidate immune exposures from TCR beta sequences and from how often those sequences occurred across donors. In an earlier analysis of 587 of the donors, high-throughput TCR beta sequencing was used to judge whether each TCR beta V gene segment behaved as functional or pseudogenic. Donor age, sex, ethnicity and CMV serostatus were compiled together with the repertoire data. In a later genetic analysis, genome-wide SNP genotypes for about 55% of the roughly 670 donors were used, and that subset was treated as a discovery cohort. All discovery cohort repertoires had been generated on a single sequencing platform. Both class I and class II loci were covered by HLA typing, at four-digit resolution. Typing coverage varied by locus: roughly 620-630 donors for A, B, C, DRB1 and DQB1; approximately 560 for DQA1; some 610 for DPA1; approximately 450 for DPB1. Because of strong linkage in the cohort, five DR-DQ haplotypes were treated as single units for association and clustering. Among around 400 genotyped donors of the cohort, an average of about 220,000 unique TCR beta nucleotide sequences was sequenced per donor, of which 15% to 20% were non-productive.

The cohort consisted of hundreds of healthy bone marrow donors. At the time of sampling, every cohort member was nominally healthy, though immune exposures that went unrecorded were likely present. The donor tested CMV seropositive, placing the donor among the 290 or so seropositive members of the cohort. A peripheral blood sample was collected from each donor, and TCR beta sequencing was performed on peripheral blood mononuclear cells. The Qiagen DNeasy Blood Extraction Kit was used to extract genomic DNA from the blood cell samples. Overall results and qualifications from the work: Linkage disequilibrium might explain the correlated functional status among segregating V segments, but an unknown experimental factor could not be excluded. In the study, 164 TCR beta chains were listed as associated with cytomegalovirus. A further reported finding was that TCR beta sequences accurately predicted the HLA-A and HLA-B alleles for most subjects in the first cohort. A later analysis reported that several top co-occurrence clusters appeared linked to parvovirus B19, influenza, CMV and Epstein-Barr virus. The earlier analysis of about 600 of the donors excluded approximately 15 rarely observed V segments, including chromosome 9 orphons, because counts were too low. Only TCR beta chains were sequenced in this cohort, and the absence of alpha or paired-chain data limited detectable features. In vitro tests confirmed that a few of the cytomegalovirus-associated TCR beta chains recognize cytomegalovirus antigens. An association between a missense DCLRE1C variant and V-gene and J-gene trimming of TCR beta chains was found in a later genetic analysis and replicated in an independent cohort. A later analysis associated 15,000 or so TCR beta sequences with specific HLA alleles at a false discovery rate of 0.05. When HLA alleles, especially DR and DQ, strongly co-occurred, TCR associations were difficult to assign to individual alleles. A later analysis found that HLA-associated TCR beta chains were more clonally expanded and had lower generation probabilities than equally common non-associated chains. In an earlier analysis of 587 of the donors, most TCR beta V segments appeared in productive rearrangements about 87% or about 30% of the time, broadly matching IMGT annotations. The presence/absence analyses assumed that sequencing depth was roughly uniform across donors, and that assumption may not be true. A cluster of highly shared sequence variants was judged likely to represent a technical artifact of the sequencing pipeline. In both the original and validation cohorts, the classifier was reported to diagnose cytomegalovirus status with high specificity and sensitivity. While some public TCRs were present in many individuals, most TCR sequences turned up only very rarely across donors. Because the 87-base-pair reads could not distinguish some IMGT-functional V segments, including TRBV6-2 and TRBV6-3, those segments were excluded. In a later analysis, the rate of TCR association differed among HLA loci, with DRB1 alleles having the most associated TCRs and HLA-C alleles having the fewest. According to the authors, the approach could potentially be generalized to other disease states and immunological phenotypes. Most CMV-associated TCR beta chains appeared to be HLA-restricted in a later analysis, and the HLA associations seemed to be driven largely by CMV exposure. According to a later genetic analysis, donors in an Asian-associated ancestry cluster had fewer N-insertions in productive TCRs than the approximately 670-donor mean. Because some donors lacked HLA typing at each locus, the association tests relied only on the typed subset. Immune exposure information for the cohort was limited to CMV serostatus.

A note on this clone: Its antigen is currently not known. The input lacks base qualities; no much larger clone sits a single base away.

Receptor amplification or capture employed the immunoSEQ multiplex PCR assay. The multiplex PCR relied on a mix of 60 forward primers for TCR Vbeta segments and 13 reverse primers for TCR Jbeta segments. The CDR3 region of rearranged TCR beta genes was amplified from genomic DNA by a multiplex PCR assay. The amplified TCR beta libraries were sequenced on the Illumina HiSeq System as 87-base-pair reads. The original methods were these. Across the 500 to 700 repertoires, a later analysis counted 80 million or so unique TCR beta chains, roughly 11 million of which were shared by at least two donors. To remove PCR and sequencing errors, raw reads were error-corrected and collapsed into unique sequences using a nearest-neighbor algorithm that merged closely related sequences. Alignment of CDR3 sequences to IMGT reference sequences was used to assign V, D and J gene segments. For a sequence to be retained, at least a six-nucleotide match to both a V gene segment and a J gene segment was required. A rearrangement counted as productive if the CDR3 had no stop codons and remained in frame with V and J, and every other rearrangement counted as non-productive. CDR3 was defined according to IMGT convention as the region running from the second conserved V-encoded cysteine to the conserved J-encoded phenylalanine. The earlier analysis of a few hundred of the donors excluded sequences that lacked an unambiguous match to a single V gene segment. An earlier analysis of about 600 of the donors called V segments functional above 56.7% productive rearrangements and segregating when the between-donor standard deviation exceeded 5%. A statistical classification framework was built for diagnosing cytomegalovirus status from the catalog of TCR beta chain sequences. V and J gene assignment, in a later analysis, came from comparing TCR nucleotide sequences with IMGT/GENE-DB human TR gene sequences. A later analysis assigned CDR3 sequences and most-parsimonious VDJ recombination scenarios with the TCRdist pipeline. In a later analysis, each TCR beta chain was defined by its CDR3 amino acid sequence together with its V-gene family, and reads without a unique V-gene family were excluded. To address suspected cross-contamination and a sequencing artifact, a later analysis removed a few hundred highly shared, low-generation-probability nucleotide sequences. A later analysis calculated a clonal expansion index for each public chain from normalized within-repertoire ranks of inferred template counts. In a later analysis, generation probabilities were computed using a VDJ recombination model fitted to out-of-frame rearrangements, and the results were checked against IGoR. A later analysis scored TCR-TCR, TCR-HLA and TCR-CMV co-occurrence with hypergeometric tests, applying a repertoire-size bias correction to TCR pairs. In a later analysis, false discovery rates were estimated by permuting HLA or CMV assignments 20 times. In a later analysis, co-occurring TCRs were grouped using DBSCAN, with TCRdist sequence similarity added in when clustering inside HLA-allele-positive subsets. For co-occurrence clustering, repertoires with fewer than 30,000 or more than 120,000 public chains were excluded, along with a handful of repertoires with anomalous nucleotide sharing. TCRdb retrieved this table from immuneACCESS and kept in-frame rearrangements only. Not all clones are present; in checked studies, unresolved V genes account for under half, and no reason is known for the remainder. V, J and clone size reflect that table, while D and trimming were determined from the DNA. In all, the sample holds some 190,000 clones, and about 80% of those were seen once. Of the sample, 13% to 15% is held by the ten largest clones.

After removal of 5 bases from V and 3 bases from J, the junction retains 4 bases not matched to a gene. According to the germline V gene, CDR1 reads ENHRY and CDR2 reads SYGVKD. Measured from the cysteine to the phenylalanine, the CDR3 is 15 residues long. Of the read, only the CDR3 DNA is kept; its 45 bases are in frame from base 1. This TCR was recovered from a woman in her 30s in good health and CMV-seropositive. Here the chain combines TRBV10-3 and TRBJ1-3, and 10 bases in between align with TRBD1. The specimen sequenced was PBMCs. The bases read TGTGCCATCAGTAGGACAGGGGGAAGTGGAAACACCATATATTTT. Its translation is CAISRTGGSGNTIYF.